This T cell receptor beta chain originates from a study of T cells after yellow fever vaccination. Germline V lookup: CDR1 SGHTA, CDR2 FQGNSA. V lost 4 bases, J lost 7 bases, and 11 bases lay in between. The CDR3 covers 14 residues. TCRdb ran MiXCR on the 5' RACE reads and lists one entry per CDR3 protein. The table shows just under 600,000 distinct CDR3 sequences, with 13% occurring only once. Ten or more counts support this clonotype. The sequenced sample was PBMCs, obtained on the day of the yellow fever booster vaccination. The receptor comes from a man under 40 who received the YFV17D yellow fever vaccine. V is TRBV7-2 and J is TRBJ1-6; possibly TRBD1 for D (5 bases). This CDR3 is CASSWGTVNSPLHF. The CDR3 DNA follows: TGTGCCAGCAGCTGGGGGACGGTAAATTCACCCCTCCACTTT.